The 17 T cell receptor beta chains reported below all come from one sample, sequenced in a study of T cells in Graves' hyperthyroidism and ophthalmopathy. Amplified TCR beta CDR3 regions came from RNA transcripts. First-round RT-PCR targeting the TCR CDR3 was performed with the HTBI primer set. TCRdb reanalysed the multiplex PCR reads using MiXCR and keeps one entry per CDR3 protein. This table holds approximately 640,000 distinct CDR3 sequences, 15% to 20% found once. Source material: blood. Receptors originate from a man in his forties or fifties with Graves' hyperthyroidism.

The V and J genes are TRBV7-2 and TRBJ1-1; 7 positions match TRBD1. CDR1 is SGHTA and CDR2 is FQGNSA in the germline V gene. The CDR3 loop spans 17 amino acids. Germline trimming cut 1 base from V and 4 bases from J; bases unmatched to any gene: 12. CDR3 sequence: CASSLGDRRGRLTEAFF. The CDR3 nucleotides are TGTGCCAGCAGCTTAGGGGACAGACGGGGACGGCTCACTGAAGCTTTCTTT.

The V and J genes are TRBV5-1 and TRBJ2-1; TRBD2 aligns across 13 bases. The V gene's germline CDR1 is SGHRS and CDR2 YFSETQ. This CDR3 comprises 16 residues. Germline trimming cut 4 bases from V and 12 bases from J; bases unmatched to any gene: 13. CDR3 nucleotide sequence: TGCGCCAGCAGCCCGGCGGGACTAGCGGGAATTAGGGGGCAGTTCTTC. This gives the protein CASSPAGLAGIRGQFF.

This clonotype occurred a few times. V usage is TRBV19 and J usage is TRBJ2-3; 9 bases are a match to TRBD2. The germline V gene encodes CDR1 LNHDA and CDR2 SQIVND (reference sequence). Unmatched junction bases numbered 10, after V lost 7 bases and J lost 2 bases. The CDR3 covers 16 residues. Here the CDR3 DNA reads TGTGCCAGTAATGGCGGGAGGGAGCGGTTCACAGATACGCAGTATTTT. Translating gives CASNGGRERFTDTQYF.

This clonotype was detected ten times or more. CDR3 sequence reads: CASSVAFATLTDTQYF. The DNA for the CDR3 is TGTGCCAGCAGTGTAGCGTTTGCCACCCTCACAGATACGCAGTATTTT. V usage is TRBV2 and J usage is TRBJ2-3, with D possibly being TRBD2 (5 bases). This CDR3 region has 16 residues. The V end was cut by 4 bases, the J end by 2 bases, with 16 bases between. Germline CDR1 SNHLY, CDR2 FYNNEI.

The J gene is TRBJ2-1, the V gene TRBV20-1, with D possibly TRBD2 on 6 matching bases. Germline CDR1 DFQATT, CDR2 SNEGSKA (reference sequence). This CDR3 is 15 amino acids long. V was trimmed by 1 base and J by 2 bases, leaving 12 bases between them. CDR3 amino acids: CSARGEERTYNEQFF. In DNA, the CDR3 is TGCAGTGCTAGAGGGGAGGAGCGAACCTACAATGAGCAGTTCTTC.

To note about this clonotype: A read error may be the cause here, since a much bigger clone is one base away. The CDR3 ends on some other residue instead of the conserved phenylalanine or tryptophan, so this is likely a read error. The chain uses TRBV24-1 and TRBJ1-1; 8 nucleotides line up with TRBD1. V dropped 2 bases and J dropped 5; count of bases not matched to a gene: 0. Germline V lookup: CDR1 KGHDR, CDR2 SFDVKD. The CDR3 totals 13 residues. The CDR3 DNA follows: TGTGCCACCAGTGATTGGACAGGGACTGAAGCTTTCTCT. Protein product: CATSDWTGTEAFS.

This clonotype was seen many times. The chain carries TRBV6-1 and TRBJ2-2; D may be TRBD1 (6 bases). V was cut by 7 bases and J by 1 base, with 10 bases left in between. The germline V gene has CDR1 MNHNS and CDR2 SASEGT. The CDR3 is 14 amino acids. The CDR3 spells CASKQGRNTGELFF. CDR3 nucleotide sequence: TGTGCCAGCAAGCAGGGGAGGAACACCGGGGAGCTGTTTTTT.

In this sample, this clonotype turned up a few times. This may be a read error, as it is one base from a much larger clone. CDR3 nucleotide sequence: TGTGCCAGCGGGGAAGGGACACAAGAGGCCCAGTACTTC. Its protein product is CASGEGTQEAQYF. The chain is built from TRBV6-1 and TRBJ2-5; D is possibly TRBD1 (6 bases). There are 13 residues in the CDR3. Per germline, CDR1 MNHNS and CDR2 SASEGT.

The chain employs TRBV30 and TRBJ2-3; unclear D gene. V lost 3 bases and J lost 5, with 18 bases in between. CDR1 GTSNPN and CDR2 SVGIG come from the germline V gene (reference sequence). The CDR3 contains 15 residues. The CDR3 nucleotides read TGTGCCTGGAGAGGGCTCGCCACCCTCTTAGATACGCAGTATTTT. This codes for CAWRGLATLLDTQYF.

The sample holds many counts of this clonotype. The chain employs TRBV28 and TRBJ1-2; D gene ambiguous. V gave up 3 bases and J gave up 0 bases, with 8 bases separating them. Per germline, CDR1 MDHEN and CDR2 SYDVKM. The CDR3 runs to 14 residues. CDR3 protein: CASSFAQPNYGYTF. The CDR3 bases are TGTGCCAGCAGTTTTGCACAGCCTAACTATGGCTACACCTTC.

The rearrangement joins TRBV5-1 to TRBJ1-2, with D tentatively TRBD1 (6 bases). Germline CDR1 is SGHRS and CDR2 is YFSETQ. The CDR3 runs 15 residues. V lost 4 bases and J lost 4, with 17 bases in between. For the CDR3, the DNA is TGCGCCAGCAGCGGGGGGACAATGGAGGGCTATGGCTACACCTTC. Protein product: CASSGGTMEGYGYTF.

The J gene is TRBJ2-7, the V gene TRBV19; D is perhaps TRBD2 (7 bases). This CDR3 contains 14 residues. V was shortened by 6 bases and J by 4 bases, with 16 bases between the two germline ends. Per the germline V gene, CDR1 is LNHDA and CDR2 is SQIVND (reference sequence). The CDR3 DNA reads TGTGCCAGTAGGGGGACGGGGGGCATATACGAGCAGTACTTC. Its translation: CASRGTGGIYEQYF.

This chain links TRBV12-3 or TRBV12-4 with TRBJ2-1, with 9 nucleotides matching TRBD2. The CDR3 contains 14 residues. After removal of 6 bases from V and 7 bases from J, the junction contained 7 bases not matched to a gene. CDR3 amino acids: CASRRGLAVNEQFF. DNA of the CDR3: TGTGCCAGCAGAAGGGGACTAGCAGTGAATGAGCAGTTCTTC.

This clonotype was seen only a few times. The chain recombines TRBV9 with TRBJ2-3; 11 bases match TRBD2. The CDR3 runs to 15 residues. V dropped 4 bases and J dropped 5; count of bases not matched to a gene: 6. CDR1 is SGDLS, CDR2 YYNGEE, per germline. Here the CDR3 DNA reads TGTGCCAGCAGCCCACTAGCGGGAGTCAAAGATACGCAGTATTTT. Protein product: CASSPLAGVKDTQYF.

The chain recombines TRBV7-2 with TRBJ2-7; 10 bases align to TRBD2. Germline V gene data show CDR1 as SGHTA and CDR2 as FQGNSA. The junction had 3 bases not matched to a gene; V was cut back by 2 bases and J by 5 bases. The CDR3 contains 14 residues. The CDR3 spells CASSLTSGVHEQYV. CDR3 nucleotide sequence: TGTGCCAGCAGCTTAACTAGCGGGGTTCACGAGCAGTACGTC.

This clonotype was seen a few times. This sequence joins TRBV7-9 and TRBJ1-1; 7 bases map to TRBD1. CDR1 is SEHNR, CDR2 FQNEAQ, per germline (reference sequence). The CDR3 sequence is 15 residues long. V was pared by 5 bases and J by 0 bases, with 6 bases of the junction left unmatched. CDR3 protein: CASSMGQTVNTEAFF. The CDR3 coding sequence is TGTGCCAGCAGCATGGGACAGACAGTGAACACTGAAGCTTTCTTT.

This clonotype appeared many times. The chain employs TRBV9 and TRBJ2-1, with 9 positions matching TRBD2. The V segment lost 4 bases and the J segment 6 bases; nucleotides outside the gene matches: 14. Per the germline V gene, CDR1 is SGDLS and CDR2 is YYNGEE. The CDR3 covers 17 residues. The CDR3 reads CASSPKRSGRDVNEQFF. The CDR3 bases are TGTGCCAGCAGCCCAAAGCGTAGCGGGAGAGATGTCAATGAGCAGTTCTTC.